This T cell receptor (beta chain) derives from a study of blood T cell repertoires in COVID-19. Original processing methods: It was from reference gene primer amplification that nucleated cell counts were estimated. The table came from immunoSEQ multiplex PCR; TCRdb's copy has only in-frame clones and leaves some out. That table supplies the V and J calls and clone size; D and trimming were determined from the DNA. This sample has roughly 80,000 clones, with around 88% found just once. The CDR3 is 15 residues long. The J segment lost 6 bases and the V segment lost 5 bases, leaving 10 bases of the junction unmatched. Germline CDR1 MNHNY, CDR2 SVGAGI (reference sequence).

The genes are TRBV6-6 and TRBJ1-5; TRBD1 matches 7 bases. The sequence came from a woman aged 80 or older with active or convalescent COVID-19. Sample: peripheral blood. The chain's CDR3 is CASSLQTGTGQPQHF. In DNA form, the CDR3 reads TGTGCCAGCAGTCTACAGACAGGGACCGGTCAGCCCCAGCATTTT.